This is a list of T cell receptor beta chains from one sample in a study of blood T cell repertoires in COVID-19. Profiled with immunoSEQ multiplex PCR; TCRdb holds only in-frame clones, not every one. The sample has about 200,000 clones, around 81% seen once; the top ten hold about 0.91%. Sequencing was carried out using peripheral blood. These receptors all come from a man in his 60s with COVID-19, enrolled during active disease. CDR3s include the opening cysteine and the closing phenylalanine or tryptophan. A D gene is named only where the DNA matches it firmly. Clone size is shown for a subset of rows, as once, few, many or a class of expanded clone.

V,J,length,size,D,CDR3,DNA
TRBV7-2,TRBJ1-5,13,-,-,CASSPYSNQPQHF,TGTGCCAGCAGCCCGTATAGCAATCAGCCCCAGCATTTT
TRBV6-5,TRBJ1-1,14,-,-,CASSFGHLNTEAFF,TGTGCCAGCAGCTTCGGACATTTGAACACTGAAGCTTTCTTT
TRBV10-3,TRBJ1-5,13,-,-,CATRQLSNQPQHF,TGTGCCACCAGACAGCTTAGCAATCAGCCCCAGCATTTT
TRBV27,TRBJ1-2,13,-,TRBD1,CASTGTGLGGYTF,TGTGCCAGCACCGGGACAGGACTTGGGGGCTACACCTTC
TRBV5-1,TRBJ1-3,13,once,-,CASSLSLTSGIYF,TGCGCCAGCAGCTTGAGTCTGACATCAGGCATATATTTT
TRBV11-2,TRBJ2-7,15,-,-,CASSLGPGTHYEQYF,TGTGCCAGCAGCTTAGGACCGGGGACACACTACGAGCAGTACTTC
TRBV7-9,TRBJ2-2,20,-,TRBD2,CASTQPPGTSASPNTGELFF,TGTGCCAGCACCCAGCCCCCCGGGACTAGCGCCAGCCCGAACACCGGGGAGCTGTTTTTT
TRBV5-1,TRBJ2-4,13,-,-,CASSFRGRDIQYF,TGCGCCAGCAGCTTTAGAGGGCGGGACATTCAGTACTTC
TRBV10-3,TRBJ1-1,13,once,TRBD1,CATQGQSLTEAFF,TGTGCCACCCAGGGACAGTCACTCACTGAAGCTTTCTTT
TRBV11-3,TRBJ2-3,14,-,-,CASSSSSGTDTQYF,TGTGCCAGCAGCTCCTCGAGCGGCACAGATACGCAGTATTTT
TRBV28,TRBJ2-7,13,-,-,CASSRSGVYEQYF,TGTGCCAGCAGTAGATCGGGGGTCTACGAGCAGTACTTC
TRBV19,TRBJ2-7,15,-,TRBD2,CASQLISGSFYEQYF,TGTGCCAGCCAACTCATTAGCGGGTCTTTCTACGAGCAGTACTTC
TRBV10-3,TRBJ1-6,15,-,TRBD1,CAISGRQGLTSPLHF,TGTGCCATCAGTGGGCGACAGGGCCTGACTTCACCCCTCCACTTT
TRBV5-1,TRBJ2-2,15,once,-,CASSLGQLNTGELFF,TGCGCCAGCAGCTTGGGACAGCTTAACACCGGGGAGCTGTTTTTT
TRBV30,TRBJ1-2,14,few,-,CAWRERQVYYGYTF,TGTGCCTGGAGGGAAAGACAGGTCTACTATGGCTACACCTTC
TRBV28,TRBJ2-7,15,-,TRBD2,CASTIAGGPAYEQYF,TGTGCCAGCACAATAGCGGGAGGGCCAGCCTACGAGCAGTACTTC
TRBV5-6,TRBJ2-1,13,few,-,CASSPRRGGGQFF,TGTGCCAGCAGCCCCCGGAGGGGAGGGGGGCAGTTCTTC
TRBV18,TRBJ1-5,17,-,TRBD1,CASSPRTGTNSNQPQHF,TGTGCCAGCTCACCTAGGACAGGTACTAATAGCAATCAGCCCCAGCATTTT
TRBV4-1,TRBJ2-5,14,once,-,CASSQGTARETQYF,TGCGCCAGCAGCCAGGGTACAGCCCGAGAGACCCAGTACTTC
TRBV5-4,TRBJ2-1,17,-,TRBD2,CASSLEIAGVSYNEQFF,TGTGCCAGCAGCTTGGAAATAGCGGGAGTGAGTTACAATGAGCAGTTCTTC
TRBV6-2/TRBV6-3,TRBJ1-2,15,-,-,CASSYSGGHGYGYTF,TGTGCCAGCAGTTACTCGGGGGGGCACGGCTATGGCTACACCTTC
TRBV6-2/TRBV6-3,TRBJ2-2,19,-,-,CASSYDRGLAGDDTGELFF,TGTGCCAGCAGTTATGATCGCGGCTTGGCAGGGGATGACACCGGGGAGCTGTTTTTT
TRBV29-1,TRBJ2-1,13,once,-,CSVVGGRRNEQFF,TGCAGCGTTGTCGGGGGGCGGAGGAATGAGCAGTTCTTC
TRBV3-1/TRBV3-2,TRBJ2-2,19,-,-,CASSQDPPFGHLNTGELFF,TGTGCCAGCAGCCAAGATCCCCCCTTCGGACACTTGAACACCGGGGAGCTGTTTTTT
TRBV2,TRBJ1-1,13,-,-,CAGGPRAGTEAFF,TGTGCCGGGGGCCCCCGGGCGGGTACTGAAGCTTTCTTT
TRBV2,TRBJ2-7,14,once,TRBD1,CASRVWDRGYEQYF,TGTGCCAGCAGAGTATGGGACAGGGGATACGAGCAGTACTTC
TRBV2,TRBJ1-2,12,-,-,CASSDLGLGYTF,TGTGCCAGCAGTGATCTTGGGCTCGGCTACACCTTC
TRBV19,TRBJ2-5,14,-,-,CASSMGRIQETQYF,TGTGCCAGTAGTATGGGCCGGATTCAAGAGACCCAGTACTTC
TRBV19,TRBJ2-7,13,-,TRBD1,CASSDRQGYEQYF,TGTGCCAGTAGTGACAGACAGGGCTACGAGCAGTACTTC
TRBV24-1,TRBJ1-1,10,-,-,CATVSTEAFF,TGTGCCACCGTCTCCACTGAAGCTTTCTTT
TRBV10-3,TRBJ1-2,14,-,TRBD1,CAIQTQGERGGYTF,TGTGCCATACAAACACAGGGGGAAAGAGGTGGCTACACCTTC
TRBV25-1,TRBJ2-7,13,-,-,CASSDGVSYEQYF,TGTGCCAGCAGTGATGGAGTCTCCTACGAGCAGTACTTC
TRBV5-1,TRBJ1-1,17,-,TRBD1,CASSQAGTGGRGTEAFF,TGCGCCAGCAGCCAAGCCGGGACAGGGGGCCGGGGCACTGAAGCTTTCTTT
TRBV6-2/TRBV6-3,TRBJ1-5,15,once,-,CASSYSGGVHQPQHF,TGTGCCAGCAGTTACTCAGGGGGGGTGCATCAGCCCCAGCATTTT
TRBV30,TRBJ1-2,14,-,-,CAWSPPQGLYGYTF,TGTGCCTGGAGTCCCCCCCAGGGGCTCTATGGCTACACCTTC